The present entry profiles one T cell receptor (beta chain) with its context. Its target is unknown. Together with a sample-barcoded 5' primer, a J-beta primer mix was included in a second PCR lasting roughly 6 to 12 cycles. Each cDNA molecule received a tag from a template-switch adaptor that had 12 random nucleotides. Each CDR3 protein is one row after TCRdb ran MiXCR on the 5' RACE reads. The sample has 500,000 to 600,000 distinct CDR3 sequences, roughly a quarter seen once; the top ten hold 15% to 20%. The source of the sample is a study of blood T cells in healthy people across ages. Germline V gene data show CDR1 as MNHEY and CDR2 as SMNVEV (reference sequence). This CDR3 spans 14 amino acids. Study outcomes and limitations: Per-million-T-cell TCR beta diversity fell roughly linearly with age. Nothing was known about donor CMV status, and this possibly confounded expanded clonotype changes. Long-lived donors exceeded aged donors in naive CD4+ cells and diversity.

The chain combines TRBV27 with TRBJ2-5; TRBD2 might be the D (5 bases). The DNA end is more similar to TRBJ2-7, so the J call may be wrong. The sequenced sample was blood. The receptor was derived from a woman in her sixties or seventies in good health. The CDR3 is CASSSSLGRNEQYF. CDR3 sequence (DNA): TGTGCCAGCAGTTCGTCTTTAGGGAGAAACGAGCAGTACTTC.